Below, 10 T cell receptor beta chains from the same sample are listed, as sequenced in a study of Graves' ophthalmopathy and Graves' hyperthyroidism (dated by TCRdb to the late 2010s). Reads for this sample came from an Illumina HiSeq 2000. For repertoire sequencing, TCR beta CDR3 regions were amplified from RNA transcripts. HTBI primers and the Qiagen OneStep RT-PCR kit were used in a first-round RT-PCR, which was followed by a second-round multiplex PCR, size selection and purification. TCRdb redid the processing of the public reads, applying fastp at Q25 and MiXCR, and retained in-frame beta chains. Identical CDR3 protein sequences are pooled into one entry, listed with their most common genes and DNA. Recorded for this sample are 500,000 to 700,000 distinct CDR3 sequences; 22% of them occurred a single time. The ten biggest clones cover roughly 6.9% of the sample. Sample: peripheral blood. These receptors were collected from a young woman with stable Graves' hyperthyroidism. Some clones in this sample may be carry-over from other donors' samples. Donor details come from another sample of the same person, matched by shared clones.

With respect to this clonotype: A much more abundant neighbour one base away suggests this may be a read error. This CDR3 reads CAGGDRVAEASF. CDR3 nucleotides: TGTGCCGGCGGGGACAGGGTCGCTGAAGCTTCCTTT. V usage is TRBV11-2 and J usage is TRBJ1-1, with 9 nucleotides matching TRBD1. The length of the CDR3 is 12 residues. Germline V lookup: CDR1 SGHAT, CDR2 FQNNGV.

This clonotype has at least ten counts. The rearrangement joins TRBV10-3 to TRBJ2-5; D is ambiguous. CDR3 length equals 13 residues. V gave up 4 bases and J gave up 1 base, with 7 bases separating them. Germline V gene sequence: CDR1 ENHRY, CDR2 SYGVKD. Here the CDR3 DNA reads TGTGCCATCAGTGGTAACAGCCAAGAGACCCAGTACTTC. Its translation: CAISGNSQETQYF.

This clonotype was counted between two and nine times. The rearrangement links TRBV12-3 or TRBV12-4 to TRBJ1-2; D is unresolved. The ends were cut back, 3 bases at V and 1 base at J, with 9 bases in the middle. The CDR3 has 14 amino acids. The CDR3 spells CASSLVRLNYGYTF. CDR3 in DNA: TGTGCCAGCAGTTTGGTCCGCCTTAACTATGGCTACACCTTC.

The table lists this clonotype with a few counts. The V call is TRBV9, the J call TRBJ1-2; 7 nucleotides line up with TRBD1. There are 16 residues in the CDR3. CDR1 is SGDLS, CDR2 YYNGEE, per germline. V was pared by 2 bases and J by 4 bases, with 11 bases of the junction left unmatched. The chain's CDR3 is CASSVTPGGDAYGYTF. Written as DNA, the CDR3 is TGTGCCAGCAGCGTCACCCCAGGGGGTGACGCCTATGGCTACACCTTC. The full variable domain, rest sourced from reference TRBV9 and TRBJ1-2, is DSGVTQTPKHLITATGQRVTLRCSPRSGDLSVYWYQQSLDQGLQFLIQYYNGEERAKGNILERFSAQQFPDLHSELNLSSLELGDSALYFCASSVTPGGDAYGYTFGSGTRLTVV.

This clonotype was counted many times. V is TRBV12-3 or TRBV12-4 and J is TRBJ1-1; TRBD1 is a possible D gene (6 bases). V lost 10 bases and J 4 bases, leaving 10 bases between the germline ends. The CDR3 contains 11 residues. CDR3 coding DNA: TGTGCCACGAAGGGGGGCACTGAAGCTTTCTTT. Translated, it gives CATKGGTEAFF.

This clonotype has a count of ten or more. The chain links TRBV12-3 or TRBV12-4 to TRBJ2-7, with 10 positions matching TRBD2. The CDR3 loop spans 14 amino acids. Trimming cost V 5 bases and J 3 bases; bases outside gene matches: 4. In DNA, the CDR3 is TGTGCCAGCAGTGATAGCGGGAGGTTCTACGAGCAGTACTTC. It specifies CASSDSGRFYEQYF.

This clonotype was seen ten or more times. Being one base from a much bigger clone, this may be a read error. The gene calls are TRBV27 and TRBJ1-1; D might be TRBD1 (5 bases). CDR1 is MNHEY, CDR2 SMNVEV, per germline (reference sequence). This CDR3 has 13 residues. Trimming shortened V by 4 bases and J by 0 bases, and 6 bases separated the two germline ends. The CDR3 spells CASSWGVNTEAFF. CDR3 coding DNA: TGTGCCAGCAGTTGGGGGGTGAACACTGAAGCTTTCTTT.

Comment on this clonotype: As the CDR3 is not closed by the conserved phenylalanine or tryptophan, this likely results from a read error. No DNA is shown, since the ends of the CDR3 on it are uncertain; the CDR3 is the one TCRdb lists. The chain joins TRBV27 to TRBJ1-1; the table calls TRBD1, which could not be checked here. Both ends counted, the CDR3 spans 14 residues. Per the germline V gene, CDR1 is MNHEY and CDR2 is SMNVEV (reference sequence). The CDR3 reads CAIRRQGAPTEACV.

In this sample, this clonotype turned up many times. The chain uses TRBV9 and TRBJ1-5, with 7 bases lining up with TRBD1. Looked up from germline, CDR1 is SGDLS and CDR2 is YYNGEE. The CDR3 has 16 residues. Trimming removed 5 bases from V and 6 bases from J; junction bases left unmatched: 14. The CDR3 DNA is TGTGCCAGCAGGGAACACAGGGGACGCTGGGGTCAGCCCCAGCATTTT. Translated: CASREHRGRWGQPQHF.

This chain uses TRBV5-1 with TRBJ1-1; the D is unclear. The CDR3 is 13 residues long. The V and J ends lost 0 bases and 5 bases respectively, with 8 bases between them. CDR1 and CDR2 (germline): SGHRS, YFSETQ. For the CDR3, the DNA is TGCGCCAGCAGCTTGGACCCGAGGACTGAAGCTTTCTTT. It codes for CASSLDPRTEAFF.